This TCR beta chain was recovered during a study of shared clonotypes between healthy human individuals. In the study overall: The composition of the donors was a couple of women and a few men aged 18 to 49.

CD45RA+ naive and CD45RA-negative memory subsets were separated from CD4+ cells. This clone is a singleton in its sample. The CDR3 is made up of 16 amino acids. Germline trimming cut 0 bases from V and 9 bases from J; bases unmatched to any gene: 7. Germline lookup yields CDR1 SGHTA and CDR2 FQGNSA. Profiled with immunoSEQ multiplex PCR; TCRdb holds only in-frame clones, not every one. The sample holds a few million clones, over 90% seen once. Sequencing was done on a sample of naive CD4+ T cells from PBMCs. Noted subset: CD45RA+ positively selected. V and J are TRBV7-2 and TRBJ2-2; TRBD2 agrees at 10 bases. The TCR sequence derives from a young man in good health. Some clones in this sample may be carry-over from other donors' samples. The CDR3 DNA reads TGTGCCAGCAGCTTAGCCGGACTAGCGGCTGTACGGGAGCTGTTTTTT. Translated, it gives CASSLAGLAAVRELFF. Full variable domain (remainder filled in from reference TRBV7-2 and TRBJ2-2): GAGVSQSPSNKVTEKGKDVELRCDPISGHTALYWYRQSLGQGLEFLIYFQGNSAPDKSGLPSDRFSAERTGGSVSTLTIQRTQQEDSAVYLCASSLAGLAAVRELFFGEGSRLTVL.